These T cell receptor beta chains were read from a single sample in a study of naive and memory T cell subsets. A single record per CDR3 protein comes from TCRdb applying MiXCR to the UMI-ligation and nested PCR reads. In the table there are tens of thousands of distinct CDR3 sequences, 18% of which are singletons. The material sequenced was effector memory CD4+ T cells from blood. These receptors were taken from a human donor in good health. CDR3s include the opening cysteine and the closing phenylalanine or tryptophan. Some rows mark clone size as missing; the rest say once, few, many or name a class of expanded clone.

cdr3_aa	clone_size	v_call	j_call
CASSLSSIGAEAFF	few	TRBV4-1	TRBJ1-1
CSAKSPDSYEQYF	few	TRBV20-1	TRBJ2-7
CAWSVTVGNTIYF	few	TRBV30	TRBJ1-3
CASSYEYSPDQMNTEAFF	.	TRBV6-2/TRBV6-3	TRBJ1-1
CASRVQRGQGSGNTIYF	few	TRBV12-3/TRBV12-4	TRBJ1-3
CASRNQGRETQYF	.	TRBV28	TRBJ2-5
CASSLLAGSSYEQYF	medium-sized	TRBV6-5	TRBJ2-7
CSPSREGAGGYTF	.	TRBV20-1	TRBJ1-2
CASSLRGLTSYNEQFF	.	TRBV11-2	TRBJ2-1
CASSRGGTAYEQYF	few	TRBV19	TRBJ2-7
CASSESFPGELFF	few	TRBV10-1	TRBJ2-2
CAIQRAETNEKLFF	few	TRBV12-3/TRBV12-4	TRBJ1-4
CASSRGVAVQGIQYF	many	TRBV7-2	TRBJ2-4
CSARRGGTEAFF	many	TRBV20-1	TRBJ1-1
CASSFQRQETQYF	few	TRBV5-5	TRBJ2-5
CASSRVGASQYF	few	TRBV12-3/TRBV12-4	TRBJ2-4
CASSLARLAGGLVRNEQFF	.	TRBV7-9	TRBJ2-1
CSARDAGRGMNTEAFF	many	TRBV20-1	TRBJ1-1
CATSRDLPSGANVLTF	.	TRBV15	TRBJ2-6
CASSLLQGSSPLHF	.	TRBV7-2	TRBJ1-6
CASSATGGNQPQHF	.	TRBV18	TRBJ1-5
CASSQFNVRAAGEGQTQYF	.	TRBV3-1	TRBJ2-5
CSARDLRGYLYEQYF	few	TRBV20-1	TRBJ2-7
CSVLGSGSSGANVLTF	few	TRBV29-1	TRBJ2-6
CASSRPTGSGYTF	.	TRBV5-1	TRBJ1-2
CATADSSNEQFF	.	TRBV3-1	TRBJ2-1
CASSTLTEAFF	.	TRBV19	TRBJ1-1
CASSPREGGVSPLHF	.	TRBV18	TRBJ1-6
CASSLAPGWTSGRYEQYF	.	TRBV12-3/TRBV12-4	TRBJ2-7
CSARETYRGPYNEQFF	few	TRBV20-1	TRBJ2-1
CASSREGQQPQHF	.	TRBV18	TRBJ1-5
CASSRGLAGSRTDTQYF	medium-sized	TRBV7-3	TRBJ2-3
CASSYPTRPRDEQYF	many	TRBV6-6	TRBJ2-7
CATSDRTGAIDGYTF	.	TRBV24-1	TRBJ1-2
CASSSLSGVFGNQPQHF	many	TRBV7-8	TRBJ1-5
CASSLVASGLVSYEQYF	many	TRBV7-2	TRBJ2-7
CASSTWTSEYNEQFF	few	TRBV7-2	TRBJ2-1
CASSPRGQVYEQYF	.	TRBV27	TRBJ2-7
CSANWLGSTDTQYF	.	TRBV20-1	TRBJ2-3
CASRDRGWTEAFF	many	TRBV12-3/TRBV12-4	TRBJ1-1
CASGTRGVEQYF	few	TRBV27	TRBJ2-7
CAWSAGHREQFF	few	TRBV30	TRBJ2-1